This T cell receptor (beta chain) was captured by sequencing in a study of OX40 agonist ivuxolimab in advanced cancers. For the study at large: Three individuals attained partial responses, comprising one hepatocellular carcinoma case and two cutaneous melanoma cases. Findings and limits, study-wide: Among patients with partial responses at 0.1-3.0 mg/kg, clonal expansion was among the lowest. Not determined was the antigen specificity of the expanded peripheral T cells.

Points on this clone: What it recognizes is unknown.

Generated by immunoSEQ multiplex PCR, the TCRdb table keeps only in-frame clones and is missing some. The sample has fewer than 70,000 clones; about 79% are singletons. The junction had 10 bases not matched to a gene; V was cut back by 8 bases and J by 5 bases. The CDR3 has 14 amino acids. The germline V gene encodes CDR1 LNHDA and CDR2 SQIVND (reference sequence). Material: CD4+ or CD8+ T cells sorted from blood, obtained in a trial of the OX40 agonist ivuxolimab. The V gene is TRBV19, the J gene TRBJ1-2, with 8 bases aligning to TRBD1. This receptor was obtained from an adult with an advanced solid tumor such as melanoma, head and neck, liver or kidney cancer. DNA for the CDR3: TGTGCCAGTCTTGGCAGGGGGCGCGAATATGGCTACACCTTC. Translation: CASLGRGREYGYTF.